Listed below are T cell receptor beta chains from one sample, sequenced in a study of shared clonotypes between healthy human individuals. The table came from immunoSEQ multiplex PCR; TCRdb's copy has only in-frame clones and leaves some out. The sample has 2 million to 2.5 million clones; under 95% are singletons. Sequenced input: naive CD4+ T cells from PBMCs. Every receptor here comes from a man aged 18 to 30 in good health. Some clones in this sample may be carry-over from other donors' samples. Each CDR3 is given with its conserved first and last residue. The order of the fields is D gene, J gene, clone size, V gene, CDR3 DNA, CDR3 protein. D genes are given only for firm matches. Expanded clones get a size class; other rows say once, few or many, or leave the size out.

D gene: TRBD2
J gene: TRBJ2-1
clone size: once
V gene: TRBV7-2
CDR3 DNA: TGTGCCAGCACCCGCGGGGGAGGGGTTTCCTACAATGAGCAGTTCTTC
CDR3 protein: CASTRGGGVSYNEQFF

D gene: TRBD2
J gene: TRBJ2-1
clone size: NA
V gene: TRBV7-6
CDR3 DNA: TGTGCCAGCAGCTTAGCGACTAGCGGAGAGAGCTATGAGCAGTTCTTC
CDR3 protein: CASSLATSGESYEQFF

D gene: NA
J gene: TRBJ1-1
clone size: few
V gene: TRBV7-2
CDR3 DNA: TGTGCCAGCAGCTTCAGTAGGGGCACTGAAGCTTTCTTT
CDR3 protein: CASSFSRGTEAFF

D gene: TRBD1
J gene: TRBJ1-2
clone size: NA
V gene: TRBV18
CDR3 DNA: TGTGCCAGCTCACTAACCCGGGACAGCGGTGGCTACACCTTC
CDR3 protein: CASSLTRDSGGYTF

D gene: NA
J gene: TRBJ2-1
clone size: NA
V gene: TRBV4-3
CDR3 DNA: TGCGCCAGCAGCCAAGAACACGGGAGTTCCTACAATGAGCAGTTCTTC
CDR3 protein: CASSQEHGSSYNEQFF

D gene: NA
J gene: TRBJ2-2
clone size: once
V gene: TRBV6-1
CDR3 DNA: TGTGCCAGCAGTGAGCACCGAGGGGAGCTGTTTTTT
CDR3 protein: CASSEHRGELFF

D gene: NA
J gene: TRBJ2-7
clone size: NA
V gene: TRBV9
CDR3 DNA: TGTGCCAGCAGCGCCGCACCGAGCTCCTACGAGCAGTACTTC
CDR3 protein: CASSAAPSSYEQYF

D gene: NA
J gene: TRBJ1-1
clone size: NA
V gene: TRBV6-5
CDR3 DNA: TGTGCCAGCAGACGGACCATGAACACTGAAGCTTTCTTT
CDR3 protein: CASRRTMNTEAFF

D gene: NA
J gene: TRBJ2-7
clone size: NA
V gene: TRBV19
CDR3 DNA: TGTGCCAGTAGAAAGGACGGTTCGCCCTACGAGCAGTACTTC
CDR3 protein: CASRKDGSPYEQYF

D gene: TRBD1
J gene: TRBJ2-2
clone size: NA
V gene: TRBV7-9
CDR3 DNA: TGTGCCAGCAGCGACCGGACAGGGGGCACCGGGGAGCTGTTTTTT
CDR3 protein: CASSDRTGGTGELFF

D gene: NA
J gene: TRBJ1-5
clone size: NA
V gene: TRBV7-9
CDR3 DNA: TGTGCCAGCAGCGCGCTGGCCGGGGGCGATCAGCCCCAGCATTTT
CDR3 protein: CASSALAGGDQPQHF

D gene: NA
J gene: TRBJ1-1
clone size: NA
V gene: TRBV7-2
CDR3 DNA: TGTGCCAGCAGCTTAGGCTCGCAAATGAACACTGAAGCTTTCTTT
CDR3 protein: CASSLGSQMNTEAFF

D gene: NA
J gene: TRBJ1-2
clone size: NA
V gene: TRBV5-1
CDR3 DNA: TGCGCCAGCAGCCCCGGAGGGGGGGAGGACTATGGCTACACCTTC
CDR3 protein: CASSPGGGEDYGYTF

D gene: NA
J gene: TRBJ1-5
clone size: once
V gene: TRBV2
CDR3 DNA: TGTGCCAGCAAGGGCAGGGGACAGCCCCAGCATTTT
CDR3 protein: CASKGRGQPQHF

D gene: NA
J gene: TRBJ2-3
clone size: NA
V gene: TRBV10-3
CDR3 DNA: TGTGCCATCAGTGAGTCTAATCGTGGTCAGGGTACAGATACGCAGTATTTT
CDR3 protein: CAISESNRGQGTDTQYF

D gene: TRBD2
J gene: TRBJ2-7
clone size: NA
V gene: TRBV6-1
CDR3 DNA: TGTGCCAGCCGGGGACGGGGGGAGACCTACGAGCAGTACTTC
CDR3 protein: CASRGRGETYEQYF

D gene: NA
J gene: TRBJ2-1
clone size: NA
V gene: TRBV9
CDR3 DNA: TGTGCCAGCAGCGTAGCTACATGGGCTAGCTACAATGAGCAGTTCTTC
CDR3 protein: CASSVATWASYNEQFF

D gene: NA
J gene: TRBJ2-1
clone size: NA
V gene: TRBV27
CDR3 DNA: TGTGCCAGCAGTTTCCTCAGACGGAGCTCCTACAATGAGCAGTTCTTC
CDR3 protein: CASSFLRRSSYNEQFF

D gene: NA
J gene: TRBJ1-1
clone size: NA
V gene: TRBV27
CDR3 DNA: TGTGCCAGCAGTTCCACCTCAGTAAACACTGAAGCTTTCTTT
CDR3 protein: CASSSTSVNTEAFF

D gene: NA
J gene: TRBJ2-7
clone size: NA
V gene: TRBV28
CDR3 DNA: TGTGCCAGCATCCGACAACCAGGCTCCTACGAGCAGTACTTC
CDR3 protein: CASIRQPGSYEQYF

D gene: NA
J gene: TRBJ1-1
clone size: NA
V gene: TRBV2
CDR3 DNA: TGTGCCAGCAGTGACCAAATCAGGATGAACACTGAAGCTTTCTTT
CDR3 protein: CASSDQIRMNTEAFF

D gene: NA
J gene: TRBJ2-1
clone size: NA
V gene: TRBV28
CDR3 DNA: TGTGCCAGCAGAAAGGGTGGCTTAAACAATGAGCAGTTCTTC
CDR3 protein: CASRKGGLNNEQFF

D gene: NA
J gene: TRBJ1-5
clone size: NA
V gene: TRBV7-2
CDR3 DNA: TGTGCCAGCAGCTTAGCAGGCGCGTCGACCGGTGGGCCCCAGCATTTT
CDR3 protein: CASSLAGASTGGPQHF

D gene: NA
J gene: TRBJ1-2
clone size: once
V gene: TRBV6-5
CDR3 DNA: TGTGCCAGCTCCCGATCAGGGACCCCTAACTATGGCTACACCTTC
CDR3 protein: CASSRSGTPNYGYTF

D gene: NA
J gene: TRBJ1-1
clone size: NA
V gene: TRBV5-1
CDR3 DNA: TGCGCCAGCAGCTTGGCGGTGGGGGGAGGCACTGAAGCTTTCTTT
CDR3 protein: CASSLAVGGGTEAFF

D gene: NA
J gene: TRBJ1-4
clone size: once
V gene: TRBV18
CDR3 DNA: TGTGCCAGCTCGCTGGCCGGGACCGTCTCCATGAAAAATGAAAAACTGTTTTTT
CDR3 protein: CASSLAGTVSMKNEKLFF

D gene: NA
J gene: TRBJ2-7
clone size: NA
V gene: TRBV2
CDR3 DNA: TGTGCCAGCAGTCTAGACGGAACCTACGAGCAGTACTTC
CDR3 protein: CASSLDGTYEQYF

D gene: NA
J gene: TRBJ2-7
clone size: NA
V gene: TRBV1
CDR3 DNA: TGCACCAGCAGCCGCCGACTAGCGGGAACGGGGCAGTACTTC
CDR3 protein: CTSSRRLAGTGQYF

D gene: NA
J gene: TRBJ1-1
clone size: NA
V gene: TRBV7-2
CDR3 DNA: TGTGCCAGCAGCTTAGCGCGGACAGCCCCTGAAGCTTTCTTT
CDR3 protein: CASSLARTAPEAFF

D gene: NA
J gene: TRBJ2-2
clone size: NA
V gene: TRBV5-4
CDR3 DNA: TGTGCCAGCAGCTTGGCCGATACCGGGGAGCTGTTTTTT
CDR3 protein: CASSLADTGELFF

D gene: TRBD1
J gene: TRBJ2-7
clone size: once
V gene: TRBV13
CDR3 DNA: TGTGCCAGCAGCCGCCTACCTCCAGGGGGCTCGCGGTACGAGCAGTACTTC
CDR3 protein: CASSRLPPGGSRYEQYF

D gene: NA
J gene: TRBJ2-4
clone size: NA
V gene: TRBV5-8
CDR3 DNA: TGTGCCAGCAGCCACGCCAAAAACATTCAGTACTTC
CDR3 protein: CASSHAKNIQYF

D gene: NA
J gene: TRBJ1-4
clone size: NA
V gene: TRBV15
CDR3 DNA: TGTGCCACCAGCGTCAGGACAGATGAAAAACTGTTTTTT
CDR3 protein: CATSVRTDEKLFF

D gene: NA
J gene: TRBJ1-2
clone size: NA
V gene: TRBV27
CDR3 DNA: TGTGCCAGCTCCTTTAGGAGGGGTCCTAACTATGGCTACACCTTC
CDR3 protein: CASSFRRGPNYGYTF

D gene: NA
J gene: TRBJ2-7
clone size: NA
V gene: TRBV30
CDR3 DNA: TGTGCCTGGAGTGCTGCTGGAGGTTACGAGCAGTACTTC
CDR3 protein: CAWSAAGGYEQYF

D gene: NA
J gene: TRBJ2-2
clone size: NA
V gene: TRBV7-2
CDR3 DNA: TGTGCCAGCAGCTCGATCCCAGGGGATACCGGGGAGCTGTTTTTT
CDR3 protein: CASSSIPGDTGELFF